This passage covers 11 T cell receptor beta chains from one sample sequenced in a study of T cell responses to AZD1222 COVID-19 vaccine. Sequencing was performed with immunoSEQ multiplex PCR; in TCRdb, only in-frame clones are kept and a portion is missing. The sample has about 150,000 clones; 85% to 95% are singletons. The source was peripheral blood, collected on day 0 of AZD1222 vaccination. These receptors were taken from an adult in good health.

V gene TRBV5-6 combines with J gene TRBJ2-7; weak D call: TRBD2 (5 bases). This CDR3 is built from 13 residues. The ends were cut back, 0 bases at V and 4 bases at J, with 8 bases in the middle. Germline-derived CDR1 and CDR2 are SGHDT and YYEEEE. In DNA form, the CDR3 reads TGTGCCAGCAGCTTGGGTACGGGATACGAGCAGTACTTC. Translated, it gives CASSLGTGYEQYF.

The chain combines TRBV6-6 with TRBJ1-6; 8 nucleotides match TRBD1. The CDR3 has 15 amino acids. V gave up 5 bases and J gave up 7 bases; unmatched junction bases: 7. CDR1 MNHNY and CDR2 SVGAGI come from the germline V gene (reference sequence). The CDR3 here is CASSPRGQGNSPLHF. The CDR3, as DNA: TGTGCCAGCAGTCCCAGGGGGCAGGGAAATTCACCCCTCCACTTT.

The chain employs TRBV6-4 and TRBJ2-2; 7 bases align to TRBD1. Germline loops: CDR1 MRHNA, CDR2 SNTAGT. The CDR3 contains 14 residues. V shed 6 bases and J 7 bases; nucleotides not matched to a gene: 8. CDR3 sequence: CASSHDRDGGELFF. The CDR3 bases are TGTGCCAGCAGCCACGACAGGGATGGCGGGGAGCTGTTTTTT.

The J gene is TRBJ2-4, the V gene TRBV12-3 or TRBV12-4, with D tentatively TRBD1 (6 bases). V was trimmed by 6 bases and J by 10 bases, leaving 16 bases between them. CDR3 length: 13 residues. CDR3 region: CASRLTGARIQYF. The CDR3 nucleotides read TGTGCCAGCAGACTGACAGGTGCTCGGATTCAGTACTTC.

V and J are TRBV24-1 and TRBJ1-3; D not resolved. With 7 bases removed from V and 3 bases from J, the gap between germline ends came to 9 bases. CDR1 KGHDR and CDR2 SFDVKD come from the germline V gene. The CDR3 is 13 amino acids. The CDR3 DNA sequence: TGTGCCACCAGCCGACCGAGTGGAAACACCATATATTTT. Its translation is CATSRPSGNTIYF.

The CDR3 coding sequence is TGTGCCAGCAGCTTAGTTGCCCCGACAGTGCCAGCCTCCTTTTATGGCTACACCTTC. Amino acids: CASSLVAPTVPASFYGYTF. The rearrangement uses TRBV7-2 and TRBJ1-2, with D possibly matching TRBD1 (5 bases). The CDR3 runs 19 residues. V was shortened by 1 base and J by 5 bases, with 26 bases between the two germline ends. Per the germline V gene, CDR1 is SGHTA and CDR2 is FQGNSA.

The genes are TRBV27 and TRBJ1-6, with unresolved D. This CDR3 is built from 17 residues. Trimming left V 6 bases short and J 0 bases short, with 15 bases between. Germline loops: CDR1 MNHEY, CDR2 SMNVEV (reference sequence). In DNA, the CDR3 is TGTGCCAGCAGCCTTCAACAACAGTACTCCTATAATTCACCCCTCCACTTT. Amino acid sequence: CASSLQQQYSYNSPLHF.

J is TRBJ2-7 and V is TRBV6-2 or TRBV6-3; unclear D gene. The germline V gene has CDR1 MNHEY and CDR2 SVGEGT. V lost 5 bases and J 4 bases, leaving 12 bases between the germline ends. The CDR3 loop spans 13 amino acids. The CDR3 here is CASSLALLYEQYF. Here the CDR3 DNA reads TGTGCCAGCAGTCTCGCCCTTCTTTACGAGCAGTACTTC.

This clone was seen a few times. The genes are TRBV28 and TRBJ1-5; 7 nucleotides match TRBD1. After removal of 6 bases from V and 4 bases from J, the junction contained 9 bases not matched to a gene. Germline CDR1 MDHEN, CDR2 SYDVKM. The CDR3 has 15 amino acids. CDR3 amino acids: CASSPLGTDNQPQHF. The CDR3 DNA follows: TGTGCCAGCAGCCCCCTAGGGACAGATAATCAGCCCCAGCATTTT. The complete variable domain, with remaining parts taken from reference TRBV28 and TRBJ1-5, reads DVKVTQSSRYLVKRTGEKVFLECVQDMDHENMFWYRQDPGLGLRLIYFSYDVKMKEKGDIPEGYSVSREKKERFSLILESASTNQTSMYLCASSPLGTDNQPQHFGDGTRLSIL.

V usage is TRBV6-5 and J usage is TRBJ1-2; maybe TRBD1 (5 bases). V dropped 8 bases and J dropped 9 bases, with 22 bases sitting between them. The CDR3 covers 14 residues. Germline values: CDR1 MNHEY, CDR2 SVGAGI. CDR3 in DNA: TGTGCCAGCGCGCGGGGGGGTTGGGCCGAGCGCTACACCTTC. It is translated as CASARGGWAERYTF.

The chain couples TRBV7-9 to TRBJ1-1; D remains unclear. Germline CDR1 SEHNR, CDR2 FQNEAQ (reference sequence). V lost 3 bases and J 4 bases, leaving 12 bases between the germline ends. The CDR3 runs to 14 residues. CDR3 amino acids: CASSFRERRTEAFF. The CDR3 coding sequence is TGTGCCAGCAGCTTTAGGGAACGTCGCACTGAAGCTTTCTTT. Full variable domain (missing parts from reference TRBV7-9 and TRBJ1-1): DTGVSQNPRHKITKRGQNVTFRCDPISEHNRLYWYRQTLGQGPEFLTYFQNEAQLEKSRLLSDRFSAERPKGSFSTLEIQRTEQGDSAMYLCASSFRERRTEAFFGQGTRLTVV.